The 22 T cell receptor beta chains in this list originate from one sample, sequenced in a study of T cells in Graves' hyperthyroidism and ophthalmopathy (dated by TCRdb to the late 2010s). The library was obtained by multiplex PCR. The sequencer was an Illumina HiSeq 2000. Amplification of TCR beta CDR3 regions was carried out from RNA transcripts. The first round of RT-PCR for the TCR CDR3 was performed with the HTBI primer set and the Qiagen OneStep RT-PCR kit. The public reads were reanalyzed by TCRdb: fastp trimming at Q25, MiXCR alignment, in-frame beta chains only. Entries are consolidated by CDR3 protein sequence, retaining the most common genes and DNA. This sample is represented by more than 500,000 distinct CDR3 sequences; roughly 14% of them were singletons. The ten largest clones add up to 4% to 5.5% of the sample. Sequenced input: blood. These receptors were obtained from a woman aged 40 to 50 with Graves' ophthalmopathy.

The chain joins TRBV19 to TRBJ2-7; the match to TRBD1 covers 9 bases. Germline values: CDR1 LNHDA, CDR2 SQIVND (reference sequence). The CDR3 totals 15 residues. V dropped 5 bases and J dropped 6; count of bases not matched to a gene: 11. This CDR3 reads CASSLTGQGGSEQYF. The CDR3 nucleotides read TGTGCCAGTAGTCTTACGGGACAGGGAGGCTCCGAGCAGTACTTC.

This clonotype was counted at least ten times. This chain connects TRBV30 to TRBJ2-5; D possibly corresponds to TRBD1 (8 bases). The CDR3 covers 15 residues. V lost 6 bases to trimming and J lost 5 bases, with 22 bases between them. Per germline, CDR1 GTSNPN and CDR2 SVGIG (reference sequence). Here the CDR3 reads CACPRVTGGGETQYF. Here the CDR3 DNA reads TGTGCCTGTCCCCGAGTCACAGGGGGGGGGGAGACCCAGTACTTC.

Ten or more counts support this clonotype. The J gene is TRBJ2-2, the V gene TRBV9, with a tentative D call TRBD1 (5 bases). From germline, CDR1 is SGDLS and CDR2 YYNGEE. The CDR3 contains 15 residues. V was trimmed by 0 bases and J by 4 bases, leaving 10 bases between them. CDR3 sequence: CASSVVAGPTGELFF. The DNA of the CDR3 is TGTGCCAGCAGCGTAGTTGCAGGGCCCACCGGGGAGCTGTTTTTT.

This chain joins TRBV10-1 and TRBJ2-4, with no clear D. The germline gives CDR1 WNHNN, CDR2 SYGVQD (reference sequence). The CDR3 runs 13 residues. The ends were cut back, 3 bases at V and 5 bases at J, with 8 bases in the middle. CDR3 coding DNA: TGCGCCAGCAGTGAAGGCATGGAAAACATTCAGTACTTC. The encoded protein is CASSEGMENIQYF.

At least ten counts were recorded for this clonotype. V gene TRBV11-2 combines with J gene TRBJ1-1; TRBD1 matches 8 bases. The CDR3 totals 17 residues. Germline V gene data show CDR1 as SGHAT and CDR2 as FQNNGV. V dropped 5 bases and J dropped 1; count of bases not matched to a gene: 12. CDR3: CASSPGQVDGGNTEAFF. The CDR3 nucleotides are TGTGCCAGCAGCCCGGGACAGGTGGACGGCGGGAACACTGAAGCTTTCTTT.

V and J are TRBV16 and TRBJ1-2; no clear D. There are 15 residues in the CDR3. Germline values: CDR1 KGHSY, CDR2 FQNENV. V was clipped by 1 base and J by 3 bases, with 12 bases between them. CDR3 sequence: CASSQFGEDHYGYTF. The CDR3 nucleotides are TGTGCCAGCAGCCAATTCGGGGAAGACCACTATGGCTACACCTTC.

This clonotype was found many times. This chain joins TRBV19 and TRBJ2-5; either TRBD1 or TRBD2 may supply D (5 bases each). Deletions cut 9 bases from V and 4 bases from J, with 15 bases between. CDR3 length: 13 residues. Germline V CDR1 and CDR2: LNHDA, SQIVND (reference sequence). CDR3 DNA: TGTGCCAGCAGCCGTCTCGGGGCAGAGACCCAGTACTTC. Translating gives CASSRLGAETQYF.

This clonotype was picked up many times. The chain is built from TRBV27 and TRBJ1-1, with D possibly matching TRBD1 (6 bases). The length of the CDR3 is 15 residues. From germline, CDR1 is MNHEY and CDR2 SMNVEV (reference sequence). The V end was cut by 4 bases, the J end by 1 base, with 13 bases between. CDR3 residues: CASSSTQGANTEAFF. DNA of the CDR3: TGTGCCAGCAGTTCGACACAGGGAGCGAACACTGAAGCTTTCTTT.

This clonotype has only a few counts. The rearrangement links TRBV20-1 to TRBJ1-2; D not resolved. The V gene lost 3 bases and the J gene lost 5 bases, with 4 bases spanning the gap. CDR1 and CDR2 (germline): DFQATT, SNEGSKA (reference sequence). The CDR3 consists of 10 residues. In DNA form, the CDR3 reads TGCAGTGCTAGTAAATATGGCTACACCTTC. This encodes CSASKYGYTF.

This clonotype was observed at least ten times. V and J are TRBV28 and TRBJ1-1, with D perhaps TRBD1 (5 bases). The V gene's germline CDR1 is MDHEN and CDR2 SYDVKM. CDR3 length: 15 amino acids. V was cut by 5 bases and J by 1 base, with 14 bases left in between. CDR3 protein: CASSPGTYENTEAFF. In DNA, the CDR3 is TGTGCCAGCAGTCCAGGGACGTATGAGAACACTGAAGCTTTCTTT.

This clonotype was observed at least ten times. The rearrangement joins TRBV15 to TRBJ2-2, with a tentative D call TRBD2 (5 bases). CDR1 is LNHNV and CDR2 is YYDKDF in the germline V gene (reference sequence). This CDR3 is built from 15 residues. Trimming shortened V by 0 bases and J by 4 bases, and 9 bases separated the two germline ends. The CDR3 coding sequence is TGTGCCACCAGCAGAGATACTAGAGGCACCGGGGAGCTGTTTTTT. Translation: CATSRDTRGTGELFF.

A remark on this clonotype: A read error is possible here, since a much larger clone lies one base away. The rearrangement uses TRBV7-8 and TRBJ2-7; 10 bases map to TRBD2. CDR3 length: 15 residues. From germline, CDR1 is SGHVS and CDR2 FQNEAQ. Here the CDR3 DNA reads TGTGCCAGCAGCTTAGGTAGCGGGAGGCCCTACGGGCAGTACTTC. It is translated as CASSLGSGRPYGQYF.

As regards this clonotype: A much bigger clone sits one base away, suggesting this may be a read error. V and J are TRBV4-2 and TRBJ2-4, with D perhaps matching TRBD1 or TRBD2 (5 bases each). Germline loops: CDR1 LGHNA, CDR2 YNFKEQ. The CDR3 loop spans 22 amino acids. In DNA form, the CDR3 reads TGTGCCAGCAGCCCCCCTCCTGGAGTGAGGAGCGGCAGGGCCTTAGACAAAAACATTCAGTGCTTC. Its translation: CASSPPPGVRSGRALDKNIQCF.

In its sample, this clonotype was seen many times. J is TRBJ2-5 and V is TRBV15; 8 positions match TRBD2. CDR3 length equals 15 residues. Germline V gene sequence: CDR1 LNHNV, CDR2 YYDKDF (reference sequence). Trimming cost V 4 bases and J 1 base; bases outside gene matches: 5. In DNA form, the CDR3 reads TGTGCCACCAGCACGGGGGGGACACTCCAAGAGACCCAGTACTTC. Its protein product is CATSTGGTLQETQYF.

This clonotype was picked up many times. The V gene is TRBV28, the J gene TRBJ2-5; TRBD2 aligns across 11 bases. Losses at the gene ends were 8 bases for V and 7 bases for J; bases not matched to a gene: 9. This CDR3 comprises 14 residues. Germline V CDR1 and CDR2: MDHEN, SYDVKM. This CDR3 is CASVTSGGHGTQYF. CDR3 DNA: TGTGCCAGCGTAACTAGCGGGGGCCATGGGACCCAGTACTTC.

V is TRBV27 and J is TRBJ2-5, with 7 bases matching TRBD2. Germline lookup yields CDR1 MNHEY and CDR2 SMNVEV (reference sequence). The V gene end was trimmed by 7 bases and the J gene end by 5 bases; junction bases not matched to a gene: 7. The CDR3 covers 13 residues. The CDR3 is CASTAGAMETQYF. CDR3 nucleotides: TGTGCCAGCACCGCGGGAGCGATGGAGACCCAGTACTTC.

This clonotype showed up many times. The V gene is TRBV10-2, the J gene TRBJ1-5, with D uncertain. Germline V gene sequence: CDR1 WSHSY, CDR2 SAAADI. The germline V and J ends were trimmed by 0 bases and 0 bases, with 12 bases remaining between them. The length of the CDR3 is 17 residues. The CDR3 bases are TGCGCCAGCAGTGAGTCGGTCGGGCTGTATAGCAATCAGCCCCAGCATTTT. This gives the protein CASSESVGLYSNQPQHF.

With regard to this clonotype: At one end the junction does not follow the germline gene, possibly because of a read error. The chain carries TRBV7-3 and TRBJ2-5; D is uncertain. CDR1 and CDR2 (germline): SGHTA, FQGTGA. The CDR3 is made up of 13 amino acids. CDR3 sequence (DNA): TGTGCCAGCAGCTTAAAGCCCCAAGAGACCCAGTGCTTC. Encoded protein: CASSLKPQETQCF.

This clonotype was counted ten times or more. The CDR3 bases are TGTGCCTGGAGTGGGGCTAACACTGAAGCTTTCTTT. Translated, it gives CAWSGANTEAFF. The rearrangement uses TRBV30 and TRBJ1-1; D remains unclear. The CDR3 sequence is 12 residues long. Germline CDR1 is GTSNPN and CDR2 is SVGIG (reference sequence). Trimming shortened V by 1 base and J by 2 bases, and 5 bases separated the two germline ends. The full variable domain, with the rest looked up from reference TRBV30 and TRBJ1-1, is SQTIHQWPATLVQPVGSPLSLECTVEGTSNPNLYWYRQAAGRGLQLLFYSVGIGQISSEVPQNLSASRPQDRQFILSSKKLLLSDSGFYLCAWSGANTEAFFGQGTRLTVV.

This clonotype has more than one count but fewer than ten. The gene calls are TRBV20-1 and TRBJ2-2; D remains ambiguous. The CDR3 contains 15 residues. Germline assignment: CDR1 DFQATT and CDR2 SNEGSKA (reference sequence). The germline V and J ends were trimmed by 2 bases and 0 bases, with 10 bases remaining between them. CDR3 sequence reads: CSARPGRTNTGELFF. CDR3 coding DNA: TGCAGTGCTAGACCTGGCAGGACGAACACCGGGGAGCTGTTTTTT.

This clonotype came up a few times. Since the CDR3 does not end with the conserved phenylalanine or tryptophan, this likely comes from a read error. The chain combines TRBV2 with TRBJ2-5; tentative D call: TRBD2 (5 bases). V lost 1 base and J 3 bases, leaving 9 bases between the germline ends. Germline V gene lookup returns CDR1 SNHLY and CDR2 FYNNEI. The CDR3 covers 14 residues. The CDR3 DNA follows: TGTGCCAGCAGTGAAGATAGCGCCAAAGAGACCCAGTACCTC. Protein product: CASSEDSAKETQYL.

In its sample, this clonotype was seen a few times. The CDR3 spells CSVADRGSFYEQYF. CDR3 nucleotides: TGCAGCGTTGCCGACAGGGGATCATTCTACGAGCAGTACTTC. The chain employs TRBV29-1 and TRBJ2-7, with 8 bases matching TRBD1. The junction had 8 bases not matched to a gene; V was cut back by 4 bases and J by 3 bases. CDR3 length: 14 residues. Germline values: CDR1 SQVTM, CDR2 ANQGSEA.